This TCR beta chain was identified during a study of blood T cell repertoires in COVID-19. Study details: Collection of acute and convalescent COVID-19 samples took place in the United States, Italy and Spain. PBMCs, B-cell-depleted T cells, or T cells were the source of the cDNA or gDNA that made up the material.

In the source study's methods: How many nucleated cells were present was estimated from reference gene primer amplification. Assay: immunoSEQ multiplex PCR; the TCRdb copy retains only in-frame clones and omits some. The DNA was the basis for D and trimming; V, J and clone size are from that table. The table has around 140,000 clones, roughly 89% seen once. The germline V gene encodes CDR1 SGHRS and CDR2 YFSETQ. The junction had 10 bases not matched to a gene; V was cut back by 1 base and J by 5 bases. This CDR3 comprises 16 residues. V and J are TRBV5-1 and TRBJ1-2; 8 bases align to TRBD1. The sequence derives from a man in his sixties with active or convalescent COVID-19. Sample: peripheral blood. The CDR3 here is CASSLYQGQGKYGYTF. The CDR3 nucleotides are TGCGCCAGCAGCTTGTACCAAGGACAGGGAAAATATGGCTACACCTTC.